In its sample, the clone carrying this T cell receptor (beta chain) was seen many times. Its antigen is undetermined. V lost 0 bases and J 5 bases, leaving 11 bases between the germline ends. The germline V gene has CDR1 SNHLY and CDR2 FYNNEI. The CDR3 loop spans 15 amino acids. The sample comes from a study of regulatory T cells in long-lasting Graves disease. TCR beta libraries were built with iRepertoire HTBI primers and Arm-PCR of CDR3 regions. TCRdb used MiXCR to reprocess the multiplex PCR reads, holding one entry per CDR3 protein. The sample gives approximately 440,000 distinct CDR3 sequences, 23% of which show up once; roughly 26% is in the top ten. Described time point: persistent/refractory GD, antithyroid drugs over 5 years with positive TRAb. Extracted PBMC RNA gave rise to the TCR library. Study findings and constraints: TRBV28, TRBJ1-2 and TRBJ2-5 were segments that persistent disease favored. Because few samples were included, accuracy may have been lower.

Sequencing used peripheral blood mononuclear cells (PBMCs), obtained when the disease was refractory, from a patient treated with antithyroid drugs. The sequence came from a female donor with Graves disease. This chain uses TRBV2 with TRBJ2-1; TRBD1 might be the D (6 bases). CDR3 nucleotide sequence: TGTGCCAGCAGTGAAGCGCCGGACAGCAACAATGAGCAGTTCTTC. Residues: CASSEAPDSNNEQFF.